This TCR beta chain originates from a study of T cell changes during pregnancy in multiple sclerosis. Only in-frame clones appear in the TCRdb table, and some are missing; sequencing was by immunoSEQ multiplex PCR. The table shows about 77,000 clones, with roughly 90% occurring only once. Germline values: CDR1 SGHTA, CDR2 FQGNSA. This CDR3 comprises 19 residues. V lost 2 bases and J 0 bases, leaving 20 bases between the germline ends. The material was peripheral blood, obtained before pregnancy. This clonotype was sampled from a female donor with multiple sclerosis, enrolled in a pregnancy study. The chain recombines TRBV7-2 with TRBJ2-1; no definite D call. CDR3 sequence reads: CASSLFPLAGKLSYNEQFF. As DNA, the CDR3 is TGTGCCAGCAGCTTATTCCCCTTGGCAGGCAAGCTCTCCTACAATGAGCAGTTCTTC.